The TCR beta chain under discussion was sequenced for a study of blood T cell repertoires in COVID-19. The authors' processing: Reference gene primer amplification gave nucleated cell count estimates. Repertoires were generated with immunoSEQ multiplex PCR, while TCRdb's copy carries only in-frame clones and drops some. The DNA gave D and trimming, while V, J and clone size come from that table. The table lists around 300,000 clones, around 91% of them singletons, with about 1.7% in the top ten. This CDR3 has 16 amino acids. Germline-derived CDR1 and CDR2 are SGHAT and FQNNGV. Trimming shortened V by 1 base and J by 1 base, and 13 bases separated the two germline ends. Participants were placed into cohorts based on the clinical history they reported.

The sample consisted of PBMCs or T cells enriched from blood (not recorded which). This TCR was sampled from a woman younger than 35 with acute COVID-19. The chain carries TRBV11-2 and TRBJ1-1; tentative D call: TRBD1 (5 bases). CDR3 in amino acids: CASSLGSGAPNTEAFF. In DNA form, the CDR3 reads TGTGCCAGCAGCTTAGGGTCTGGGGCCCCGAACACTGAAGCTTTCTTT.